One sample yielded the 14 T cell receptor beta chains listed below, sequenced in a study of shared clonotypes between healthy human individuals. Profiled with immunoSEQ multiplex PCR; TCRdb holds only in-frame clones, not every one. Of 520,000 or so clones in the sample, 60% to 85% are singletons; the top ten hold 13%. Sequenced: PBMCs. These receptors came from a woman between 40 and 50 years old in good health. Some clones in this sample may be carry-over from other donors' samples.

This sequence joins TRBV7-7 and TRBJ2-3, with D hard to call. The germline V gene has CDR1 SSHAT and CDR2 FNYEAQ (reference sequence). The CDR3 covers 13 residues. Trimming stripped 2 bases from V and 0 bases from J, with 3 bases between. The CDR3 protein is CASSLYSTDTQYF. In nucleotides, the CDR3 is TGTGCCAGCAGCTTATACAGCACAGATACGCAGTATTTT.

The V gene is TRBV28, the J gene TRBJ1-2; 7 bases fit TRBD1. CDR1 is MDHEN and CDR2 is SYDVKM in the germline V gene. The CDR3 consists of 14 residues. J gave up 4 bases and V 6 bases, and 8 bases lay outside the gene matches. DNA for the CDR3: TGTGCCAGCAGCTTAAACGACAGGGTCTATGGCTACACCTTC. This encodes CASSLNDRVYGYTF.

This chain uses TRBV7-2 with TRBJ2-6; either TRBD1 or TRBD2 may fit D (5 bases each). This CDR3 is 16 amino acids long. V was pared by 5 bases and J by 0 bases, with 11 bases between. The germline gives CDR1 SGHTA, CDR2 FQGNSA. The CDR3 region is CASSREGTSGANVLTF. The CDR3 DNA follows: TGTGCCAGCAGCCGTGAAGGGACCTCTGGGGCCAACGTCCTGACTTTC.

The chain has TRBV27 and TRBJ2-7, with 7 bases that match TRBD2. J was trimmed by 3 bases and V by 4 bases; bases with no gene match: 9. This CDR3 has 15 residues. In germline, CDR1 is MNHEY, CDR2 SMNVEV (reference sequence). CDR3 amino acids: CASSSRATSSYEQYF. CDR3 sequence (DNA): TGTGCCAGCAGTTCCCGGGCGACTAGCAGCTACGAGCAGTACTTC.

This sequence joins TRBV7-9 and TRBJ2-1; 8 nucleotides match TRBD1. Germline loops: CDR1 SEHNR, CDR2 FQNEAQ (reference sequence). The ends lost 2 bases at V and 15 bases at J; junction bases unmatched: 6. The CDR3 is made up of 12 amino acids. This CDR3 reads CASSLLGTGRFF. DNA for the CDR3: TGTGCCAGCAGCTTACTCGGGACAGGTCGGTTCTTC.

The rearrangement joins TRBV5-5 to TRBJ2-5; no clear D. Per the germline V gene, CDR1 is SGHKS and CDR2 is YYEKEE (reference sequence). Trimming took off 0 bases at V and 2 bases at J, with 5 bases between the two ends. CDR3 size: 13 residues. This chain's CDR3 is CASSLAVQETQYF. DNA for the CDR3: TGTGCCAGCAGCTTGGCCGTGCAAGAGACCCAGTACTTC.

The chain is built from TRBV27 and TRBJ2-7; TRBD1 aligns across 7 bases. The CDR3 totals 15 residues. Germline CDR1 MNHEY, CDR2 SMNVEV (reference sequence). The V and J ends lost 6 bases and 2 bases, in that order; junction bases with no gene match: 10. CDR3 sequence: CASSSGQRFTYEQYF. CDR3 DNA sequence: TGTGCCAGCAGCTCGGGACAGCGCTTTACCTACGAGCAGTACTTC.

This clone was seen ten or more times. The chain carries TRBV6-4 and TRBJ2-6; 7 bases align to TRBD1. Germline V gene lookup returns CDR1 MRHNA and CDR2 SNTAGT. V lost 6 bases and J lost 0; bases outside the gene matches: 5. CDR3 size: 16 residues. CDR3 DNA sequence: TGTGCCAGCAGCCGGGACAGTAGCTCTGGGGCCAACGTCCTGACTTTC. It yields the protein CASSRDSSSGANVLTF.

V usage is TRBV13 and J usage is TRBJ2-5, with a tentative D call TRBD1 (6 bases). V lost 5 bases and J 4 bases, leaving 11 bases between the germline ends. The CDR3 runs to 13 residues. Germline V gives CDR1 PRHDT, CDR2 FYEKMQ (reference sequence). The CDR3 sequence is CASSPTGLETQYF. CDR3 coding DNA: TGTGCCAGCAGCCCGACAGGACTAGAGACCCAGTACTTC.

The V and J genes are TRBV18 and TRBJ1-1, with D possibly being TRBD1 (5 bases). V lost 0 bases and J 6 bases, leaving 17 bases between the germline ends. The CDR3 has 16 residues. The V gene's germline CDR1 is KGHSH and CDR2 LQKENI. CDR3 DNA sequence: TGTGCCAGCTCACCACCGAAGGGGATGGGAAACCCTGAAGCTTTCTTT. Its translation: CASSPPKGMGNPEAFF.

The rearrangement uses TRBV7-3 and TRBJ1-1; D is ambiguous. V lost 5 bases and J 2 bases, leaving 9 bases between the germline ends. The CDR3 sequence is 13 residues long. Germline lookup yields CDR1 SGHTA and CDR2 FQGTGA. The CDR3 is CASSRTPNTEAFF. In nucleotides, the CDR3 is TGTGCCAGCAGCCGCACACCAAACACTGAAGCTTTCTTT.

This clone was detected once. The chain uses TRBV10-3 and TRBJ2-7, with D tentatively TRBD2 (5 bases). The CDR3 runs to 13 residues. V lost 7 bases and J lost 0, with 10 bases in between. CDR1 and CDR2 (germline): ENHRY, SYGVKD. The CDR3 bases are TGTGCCATCATGGACGGGGACTCCTACGAGCAGTACTTC. It translates to CAIMDGDSYEQYF.

The chain employs TRBV11-2 and TRBJ2-1; possible D gene TRBD1, 6 bases. The CDR3 totals 15 residues. The germline V and J ends were trimmed by 1 base and 7 bases, with 14 bases remaining between them. Germline V CDR1 and CDR2: SGHAT, FQNNGV. CDR3: CASSLGLGRGNEQFF. The DNA of the CDR3 is TGTGCCAGCAGCTTAGGGTTGGGCAGGGGAAATGAGCAGTTCTTC.

This sequence joins TRBV6-6 and TRBJ2-1; perhaps TRBD1 as D (5 bases). The V gene's germline CDR1 is MNHNY and CDR2 SVGAGI (reference sequence). The V gene lost 2 bases and the J gene lost 10 bases, with 12 bases spanning the gap. The CDR3 totals 13 residues. CDR3 sequence: CASSYARAGEQFF. CDR3 in DNA: TGTGCCAGCAGTTACGCACGAGCAGGGGAGCAGTTCTTC.